This T cell receptor (beta chain) was observed in a study of shared clonotypes between healthy human individuals. Notes on the study in general: Incomplete sequencing of sorted subsets was indicated by rarefaction despite large depth. Several donors had around 5% of their naive CD4 clonotypes in common.

The protocol was immunoSEQ multiplex PCR, while the TCRdb copy is restricted to in-frame clones and leaves out a portion. The sample yields about 820,000 clones, 80% to 95% seen once. Details on this clone: The antigen is not known.

The CDR3 is made up of 17 amino acids. The V and J ends lost 1 base and 3 bases, in that order; junction bases with no gene match: 9. Germline CDR1 reads SEHNR; CDR2 reads FQNEAQ (reference sequence). Naive CD8 isolation took CD45RO-negative cells positively selected for CCR7 and excluded terminally differentiated effector memory CD45RA+ cells. Sequencing used naive CD8+ T cells sorted from blood. V gene TRBV7-9 combines with J gene TRBJ2-7; 10 bases match TRBD2. This receptor was taken from a man aged 25 to 45 in good health. CDR3 sequence: CASSLVAGGLKSYEQYF. CDR3 nucleotide sequence: TGTGCCAGCAGCTTAGTAGCGGGAGGCCTAAAAAGCTACGAGCAGTACTTC.